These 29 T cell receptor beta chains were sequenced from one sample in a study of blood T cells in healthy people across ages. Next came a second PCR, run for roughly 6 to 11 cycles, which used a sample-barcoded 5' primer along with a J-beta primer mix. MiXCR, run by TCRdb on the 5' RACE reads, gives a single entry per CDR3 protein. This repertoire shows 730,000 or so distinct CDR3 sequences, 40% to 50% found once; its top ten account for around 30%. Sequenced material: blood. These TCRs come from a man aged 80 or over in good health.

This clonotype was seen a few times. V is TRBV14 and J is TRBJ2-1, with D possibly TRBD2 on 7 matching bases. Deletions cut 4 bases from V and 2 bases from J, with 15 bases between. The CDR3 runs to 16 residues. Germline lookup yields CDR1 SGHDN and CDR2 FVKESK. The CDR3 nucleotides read TGTGCCAGCAGCCTGCAGGGAGGGGGGACCTACAATGAGCAGTTCTTC. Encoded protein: CASSLQGGGTYNEQFF.

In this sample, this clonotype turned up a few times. This CDR3 is CASSLVAERGSEQYF. CDR3 DNA: TGCGCCAGCAGCTTGGTAGCTGAACGCGGGTCCGAGCAGTACTTC. The chain links TRBV5-1 to TRBJ2-7; perhaps TRBD2 as D (5 bases). The CDR3 loop spans 15 amino acids. Between the trimmed V and J ends, which lost 0 bases and 6 bases, there was a span of 16 bases. CDR1 SGHRS and CDR2 YFSETQ come from the germline V gene.

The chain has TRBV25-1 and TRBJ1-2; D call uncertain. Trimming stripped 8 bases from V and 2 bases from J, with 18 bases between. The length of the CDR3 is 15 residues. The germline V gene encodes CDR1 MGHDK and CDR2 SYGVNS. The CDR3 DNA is TGTGCCAGCGGCCCGGCGACTGTTATAAACTATGGCTACACCTTC. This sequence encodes CASGPATVINYGYTF.

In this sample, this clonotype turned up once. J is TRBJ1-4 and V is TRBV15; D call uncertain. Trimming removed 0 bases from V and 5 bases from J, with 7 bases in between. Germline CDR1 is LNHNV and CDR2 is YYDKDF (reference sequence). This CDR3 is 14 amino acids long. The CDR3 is CATSRDNTNEKLFF. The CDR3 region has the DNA TGTGCCACCAGCAGAGATAACACGAATGAAAAACTGTTTTTT.

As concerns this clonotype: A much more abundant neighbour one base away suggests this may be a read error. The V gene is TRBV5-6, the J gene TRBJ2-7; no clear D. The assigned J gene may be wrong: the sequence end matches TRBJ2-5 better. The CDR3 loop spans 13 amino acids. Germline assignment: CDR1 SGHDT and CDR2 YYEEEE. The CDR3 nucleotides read TGTGCCAGCAGCCCAGCCATGGGAGAGACCCAGTACTTC. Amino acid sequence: CASSPAMGETQYF.

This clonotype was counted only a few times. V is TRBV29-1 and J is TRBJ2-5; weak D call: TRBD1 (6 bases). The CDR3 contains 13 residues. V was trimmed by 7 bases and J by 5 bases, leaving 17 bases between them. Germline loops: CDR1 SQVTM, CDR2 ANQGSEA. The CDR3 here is CSAPFGGKETQYF. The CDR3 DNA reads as TGCAGCGCCCCCTTTGGGGGCAAGGAGACCCAGTACTTC.

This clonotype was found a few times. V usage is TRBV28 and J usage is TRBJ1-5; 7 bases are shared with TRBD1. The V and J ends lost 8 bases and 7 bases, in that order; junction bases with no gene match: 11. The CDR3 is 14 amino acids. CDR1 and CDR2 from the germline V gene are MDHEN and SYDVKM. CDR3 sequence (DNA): TGTGCCAGCCGACCCCGGACAGGCCAGCAGCCCCAGCATTTT. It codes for CASRPRTGQQPQHF.

CDR3 DNA: TGCAGTGCGTATACAGTTAGCGGGTCTAATTCACCCCTCCACTTT. It translates to CSAYTVSGSNSPLHF. The chain has TRBV20-1 and TRBJ1-6; D gene ambiguous. The CDR3 loop spans 15 amino acids. Germline CDR1 DFQATT, CDR2 SNEGSKA (reference sequence). V lost 6 bases to trimming and J lost 6 bases, with 18 bases between them.

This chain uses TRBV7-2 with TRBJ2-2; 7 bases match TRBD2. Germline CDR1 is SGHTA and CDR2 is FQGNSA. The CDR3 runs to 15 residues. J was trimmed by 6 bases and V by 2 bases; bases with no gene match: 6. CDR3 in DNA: TGTGCCAGCAGCTTATTTGGACTAGTGTCCGGGGAGCTGTTTTTT. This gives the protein CASSLFGLVSGELFF.

The CDR3 loop is CASTTGVSTEAFF. The CDR3 nucleotides read TGTGCCAGCACCACAGGGGTAAGCACTGAAGCTTTCTTT. The chain carries TRBV21-1 and TRBJ1-1. TRBV21-1 constitutes a pseudogene. The CDR3 is 13 amino acids.

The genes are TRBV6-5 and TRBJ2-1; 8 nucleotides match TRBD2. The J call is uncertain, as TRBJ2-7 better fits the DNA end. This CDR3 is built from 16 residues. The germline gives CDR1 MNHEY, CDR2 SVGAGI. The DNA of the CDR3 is TGTGCCAGCACCTTTACAAGAACTAGCGGTAACAATGAGCAGTACTTC. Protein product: CASTFTRTSGNNEQYF.

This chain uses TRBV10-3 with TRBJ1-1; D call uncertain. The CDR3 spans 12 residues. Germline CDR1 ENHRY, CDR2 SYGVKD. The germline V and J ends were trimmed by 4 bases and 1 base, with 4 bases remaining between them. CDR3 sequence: CAISGGNTEAFF. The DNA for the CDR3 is TGTGCCATCAGTGGGGGGAACACTGAAGCTTTCTTT.

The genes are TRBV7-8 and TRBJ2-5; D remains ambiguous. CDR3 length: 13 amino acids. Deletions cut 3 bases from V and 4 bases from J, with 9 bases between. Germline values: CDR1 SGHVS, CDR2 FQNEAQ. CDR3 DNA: TGTGCCAGCAGCTTGCAATTGGGAGAGACCCAGTACTTC. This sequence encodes CASSLQLGETQYF.

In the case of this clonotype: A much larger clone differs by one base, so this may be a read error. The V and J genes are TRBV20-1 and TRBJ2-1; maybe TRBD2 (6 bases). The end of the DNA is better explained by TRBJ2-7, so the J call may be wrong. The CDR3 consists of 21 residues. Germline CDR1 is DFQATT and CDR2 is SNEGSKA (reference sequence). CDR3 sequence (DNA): TGCAGTGCTAGAGATTTGGGGGGTTCTAGCGAGCAGATATGGGCTTACAATGAGCAGTACTTC. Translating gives CSARDLGGSSEQIWAYNEQYF.

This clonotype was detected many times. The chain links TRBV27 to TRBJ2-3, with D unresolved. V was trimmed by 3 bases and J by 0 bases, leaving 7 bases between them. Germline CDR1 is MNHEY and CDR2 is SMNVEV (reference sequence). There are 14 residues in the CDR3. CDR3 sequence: CASSFTASTDTQYF. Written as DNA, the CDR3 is TGTGCCAGCAGTTTTACCGCTAGCACAGATACGCAGTATTTT.

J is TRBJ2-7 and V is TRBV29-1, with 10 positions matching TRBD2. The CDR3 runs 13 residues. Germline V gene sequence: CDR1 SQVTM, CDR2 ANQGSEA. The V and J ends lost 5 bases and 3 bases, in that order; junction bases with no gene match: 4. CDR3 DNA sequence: TGCAGCGTTCCGGGACTAGCGATCTACGAGCAGTACTTC. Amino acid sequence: CSVPGLAIYEQYF.

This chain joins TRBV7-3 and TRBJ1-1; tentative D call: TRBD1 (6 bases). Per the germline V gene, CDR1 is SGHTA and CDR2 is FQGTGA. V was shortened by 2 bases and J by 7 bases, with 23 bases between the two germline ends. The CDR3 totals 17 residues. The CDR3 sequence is CASSLSGALREPREAFF. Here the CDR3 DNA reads TGTGCCAGCAGCTTATCGGGGGCCCTTCGAGAACCACGTGAAGCTTTCTTT.

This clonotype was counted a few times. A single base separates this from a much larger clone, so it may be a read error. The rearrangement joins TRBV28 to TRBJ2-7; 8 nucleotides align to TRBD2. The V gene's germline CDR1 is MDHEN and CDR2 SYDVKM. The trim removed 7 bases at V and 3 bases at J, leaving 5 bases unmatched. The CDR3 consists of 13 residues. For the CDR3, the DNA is TGTGCCAGCACAGGAGCGGGAGTCTACGAGCAGTACTTC. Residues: CASTGAGVYEQYF.

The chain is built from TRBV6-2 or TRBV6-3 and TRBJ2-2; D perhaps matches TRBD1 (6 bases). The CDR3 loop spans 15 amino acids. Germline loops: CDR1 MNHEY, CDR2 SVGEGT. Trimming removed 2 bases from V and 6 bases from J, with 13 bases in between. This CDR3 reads CASSYQTGLSGELFF. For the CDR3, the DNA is TGTGCCAGCAGTTACCAAACAGGGTTGTCCGGGGAGCTGTTTTTT.

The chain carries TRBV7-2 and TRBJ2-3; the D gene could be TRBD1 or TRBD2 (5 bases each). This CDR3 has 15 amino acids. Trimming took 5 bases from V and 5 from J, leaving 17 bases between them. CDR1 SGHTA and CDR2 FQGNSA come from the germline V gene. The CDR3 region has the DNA TGTGCCAGCAGCCCAAGGATTGTGAGGGGAGATACGCAGTATTTT. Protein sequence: CASSPRIVRGDTQYF.

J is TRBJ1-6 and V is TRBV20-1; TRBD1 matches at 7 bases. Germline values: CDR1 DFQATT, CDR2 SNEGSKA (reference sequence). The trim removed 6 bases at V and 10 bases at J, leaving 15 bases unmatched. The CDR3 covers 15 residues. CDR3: CSAEPTTGMGSPLHF. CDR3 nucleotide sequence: TGCAGTGCGGAACCAACGACAGGGATGGGATCACCCCTCCACTTT.

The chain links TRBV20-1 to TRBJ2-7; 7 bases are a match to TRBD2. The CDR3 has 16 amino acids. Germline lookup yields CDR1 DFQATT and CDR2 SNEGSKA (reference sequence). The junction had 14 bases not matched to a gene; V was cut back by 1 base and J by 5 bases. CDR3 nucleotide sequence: TGCAGTGCTAGAGCTCTTGTGGGAGGGTCTGCGGACGAGCAGTACTTC. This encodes CSARALVGGSADEQYF.

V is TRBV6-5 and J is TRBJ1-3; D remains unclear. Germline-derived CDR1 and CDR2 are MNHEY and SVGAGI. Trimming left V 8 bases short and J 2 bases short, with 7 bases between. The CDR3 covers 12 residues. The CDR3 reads CASRGAGNTIYF. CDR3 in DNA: TGTGCCAGCCGTGGGGCTGGAAACACCATATATTTT.

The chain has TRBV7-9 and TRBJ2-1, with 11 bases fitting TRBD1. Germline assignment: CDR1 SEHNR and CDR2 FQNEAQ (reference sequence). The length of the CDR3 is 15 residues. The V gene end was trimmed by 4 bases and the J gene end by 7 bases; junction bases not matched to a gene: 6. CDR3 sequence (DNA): TGTGCCAGCAGCTGGTTATGGGACAGGGGGAATGAGCAGTTCTTC. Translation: CASSWLWDRGNEQFF.

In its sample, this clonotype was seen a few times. The CDR3 DNA follows: TGTGCCAGCAGCGTAGGGTCAGCCTCCTATAATTCACCCCTCCACTTT. Translated, it gives CASSVGSASYNSPLHF. The chain carries TRBV9 and TRBJ1-6; D gene unclear. This CDR3 region has 16 residues. Per the germline V gene, CDR1 is SGDLS and CDR2 is YYNGEE. Trimming removed 0 bases from V and 0 bases from J, with 7 bases in between.

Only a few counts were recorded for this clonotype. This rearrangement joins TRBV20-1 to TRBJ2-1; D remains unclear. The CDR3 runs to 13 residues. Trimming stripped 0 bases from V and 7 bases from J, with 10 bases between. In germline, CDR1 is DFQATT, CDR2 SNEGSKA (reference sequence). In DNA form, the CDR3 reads TGCAGTGCTAGAGATCTCGATCCAAATGAGCAGTTCTTC. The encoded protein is CSARDLDPNEQFF.

For the CDR3, the DNA is TGTGCCTGCTACGGGATCGAGGTATACAATGAGCAGTTCTTC. Translating gives CACYGIEVYNEQFF. This sequence joins TRBV28 and TRBJ2-1; weak D call: TRBD2 (5 bases). Germline values: CDR1 MDHEN, CDR2 SYDVKM. The CDR3 contains 14 residues. Trimming left V 11 bases short and J 4 bases short, with 18 bases between.

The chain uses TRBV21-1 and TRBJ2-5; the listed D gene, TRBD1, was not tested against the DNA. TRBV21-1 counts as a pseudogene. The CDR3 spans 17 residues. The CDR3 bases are TGTGCCAGCAGCAAAGGGAGGGACAGGCCAATCCAAGAGACCCAGTACTTC. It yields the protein CASSKGRDRPIQETQYF.

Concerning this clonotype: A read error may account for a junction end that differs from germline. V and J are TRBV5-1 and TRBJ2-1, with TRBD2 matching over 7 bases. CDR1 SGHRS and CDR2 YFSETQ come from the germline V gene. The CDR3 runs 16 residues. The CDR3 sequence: CASRLPTSRFNNGQFF. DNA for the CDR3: TGCGCCAGCCGACTTCCGACTAGCCGATTCAACAATGGGCAGTTCTTC.